The rows below give T cell receptor beta chains drawn from one sample of a study of blood T cell repertoires in COVID-19. TCRdb keeps only in-frame clones here, not all; method: immunoSEQ multiplex PCR. The sample lists some 260,000 clones; just under 85% were seen once. Sequenced: peripheral blood. The receptor source for this set is a man at least 80 years old with acute or convalescent COVID-19. CDR3s include the opening cysteine and the closing phenylalanine or tryptophan. Each record gives: V gene, J gene, D gene, clone size, CDR3 protein, CDR3 DNA. A D gene is named only where the DNA matches it firmly. Part of the rows lack a size; the others show once, few, many or a class for expanded clones.

>TRBV19|TRBJ1-1|NA|NA
CASREERMNTEAFF
TGTGCCAGTAGGGAGGAGAGAATGAACACTGAAGCTTTCTTT
>TRBV12-3/TRBV12-4|TRBJ1-1|NA|NA
CASSQYTEAFF
TGTGCCAGCAGTCAGTACACTGAAGCTTTCTTT
>TRBV19|TRBJ2-6|TRBD2|NA
CASSNPYPGLAASGANVLTF
TGTGCCAGTAGTAACCCCTACCCCGGACTAGCGGCCTCTGGGGCCAACGTCCTGACTTTC
>TRBV5-1|TRBJ1-2|NA|once
CASSGGDGYGYTF
TGCGCCAGCAGTGGAGGGGATGGGTATGGCTACACCTTC
>TRBV5-1|TRBJ1-3|TRBD1|NA
CASSMGWGQDRNTIYF
TGCGCCAGCAGCATGGGGTGGGGACAGGACAGAAACACCATATATTTT
>TRBV6-5|TRBJ1-1|TRBD1|few
CASRRSSTGGAEAFF
TGTGCCAGCAGGAGGTCTTCGACAGGGGGAGCTGAAGCTTTCTTT
>TRBV7-9|TRBJ2-1|NA|NA
CASSLRLEQFF
TGTGCCAGCAGCTTGAGGTTAGAGCAGTTCTTC
>TRBV13|TRBJ2-7|TRBD1|NA
CASSTGGIEQYF
TGTGCCAGCAGCACAGGGGGCATCGAGCAGTACTTC
>TRBV18|TRBJ2-7|TRBD1|NA
CASSQGQVSEQYF
TGTGCCAGCTCCCAAGGACAGGTGTCAGAGCAGTACTTC
>TRBV27|TRBJ1-2|NA|NA
CASSLSLGRVYGYTF
TGTGCCAGCAGTTTATCTCTCGGCAGGGTCTATGGCTACACCTTC
>TRBV27|TRBJ2-3|TRBD2|NA
CASSPVRLAGGPDTQYF
TGTGCCAGCAGTCCTGTTCGACTAGCGGGGGGACCAGATACGCAGTATTTT
>TRBV5-1|TRBJ2-7|NA|NA
CASSSRQSDLSYEQYF
TGCGCCAGCAGCTCCAGACAGTCCGACCTCTCCTACGAGCAGTACTTC
>TRBV4-2|TRBJ1-1|NA|few
CASSRLPGDTEAFF
TGTGCCAGCAGCCGCCTTCCCGGGGATACTGAAGCTTTCTTT
>TRBV5-1|TRBJ1-4|TRBD1|NA
CASSLWRGPVEKLFF
TGCGCCAGCAGCTTGTGGAGGGGGCCGGTTGAAAAACTGTTTTTT
>TRBV6-5|TRBJ1-2|NA|NA
CASRPTAHYGYTF
TGTGCCAGCAGACCGACAGCTCACTATGGCTACACCTTC
>TRBV10-2|TRBJ1-2|NA|NA
CASSEWAGSERGYTF
TGCGCCAGCAGTGAGTGGGCAGGGTCCGAGAGGGGCTACACCTTC
>TRBV14|TRBJ2-2|NA|NA
CASSPQGNTGELFF
TGTGCCAGCAGCCCCCAGGGGAACACCGGGGAGCTGTTTTTT
>TRBV11-2|TRBJ2-1|TRBD2|NA
CASSLRRGVPYNEQFF
TGTGCCAGCAGCTTAAGGCGGGGGGTCCCCTACAATGAGCAGTTCTTC
>TRBV30|TRBJ1-1|TRBD1|NA
CAWNRGNTEAFF
TGTGCCTGGAACAGGGGGAACACTGAAGCTTTCTTT
>TRBV5-1|TRBJ1-5|NA|NA
CASRLTGGSNQPQHF
TGCGCCAGCAGACTGACGGGAGGTAGCAATCAGCCCCAGCATTTT
>TRBV29-1|TRBJ1-6|TRBD1|NA
CSVAGTGDSPLHF
TGCAGCGTTGCCGGGACAGGGGATTCACCCCTCCACTTT
>TRBV29-1|TRBJ2-1|TRBD1|few
CSVVLDRLYNEQFF
TGCAGCGTTGTACTGGACAGGCTATACAATGAGCAGTTCTTC
>TRBV7-6|TRBJ2-7|TRBD1|NA
CASSLLPGQSYEQYF
TGTGCCAGCAGCTTATTACCGGGACAGTCCTACGAGCAGTACTTC
>TRBV28|TRBJ2-2|TRBD2|once
CASSIFGGGPGELFF
TGTGCCAGCAGTATATTCGGGGGGGGCCCCGGGGAGCTGTTTTTT
>TRBV7-9|TRBJ1-4|TRBD1|once
CASSLSDRGTNEKLFF
TGTGCCAGCAGCTTATCTGACAGGGGGACTAATGAAAAACTGTTTTTT
>TRBV2|TRBJ2-7|TRBD1|NA
CASSGTGGGEQYF
TGTGCCAGCAGTGGGACAGGGGGCGGCGAGCAGTACTTC
>TRBV6-5|TRBJ1-1|NA|NA
CASSTRTGMNTEAFF
TGTGCCAGCAGTACCCGGACTGGAATGAACACTGAAGCTTTCTTT
>TRBV7-6|TRBJ2-2|NA|NA
CASSPTPGSGTGELFF
TGTGCCAGCAGCCCCACCCCGGGGAGTGGGACCGGGGAGCTGTTTTTT
>TRBV24-1|TRBJ2-6|NA|NA
CATSPPGVPTLSGANVLTF
TGTGCCACCAGTCCACCCGGGGTCCCAACTCTCTCTGGGGCCAACGTCCTGACTTTC
>TRBV18|TRBJ2-4|NA|NA
CASSPPGGGIQYF
TGTGCCAGCTCACCACCGGGGGGAGGCATTCAGTACTTC
>TRBV20-1|TRBJ2-1|NA|NA
CSASRASGFEQFF
TGCAGTGCTAGTCGGGCGTCGGGATTTGAGCAGTTCTTC
>TRBV5-1|TRBJ2-2|NA|NA
CASSLSTMNTGELFF
TGCGCCAGCAGCTTGTCGACAATGAACACCGGGGAGCTGTTTTTT
>TRBV9|TRBJ2-7|TRBD1|NA
CASSSPGTGVYEQYF
TGTGCCAGCAGCTCACCCGGGACAGGGGTGTACGAGCAGTACTTC
>TRBV18|TRBJ1-5|TRBD1|NA
CASSGTGNQPQHF
TGTGCCAGCTCAGGGACAGGGAATCAGCCCCAGCATTTT
>TRBV24-1|TRBJ2-3|NA|NA
CATIARWEPDTDTQYF
TGTGCCACCATAGCCAGGTGGGAGCCTGACACAGATACGCAGTATTTT
>TRBV30|TRBJ1-1|NA|NA
CAQNRETVEAFF
TGTGCCCAGAACAGAGAAACGGTTGAAGCTTTCTTT
>TRBV3-1/TRBV3-2|TRBJ2-3|NA|NA
CASRPGGRTDTQYF
TGTGCCAGCAGACCCGGGGGTCGCACAGATACGCAGTATTTT
>TRBV19|TRBJ2-2|NA|NA
CASSIDRRRGLNTGELFF
TGTGCCAGTAGTATAGATAGGAGAAGGGGCTTGAACACCGGGGAGCTGTTTTTT
>TRBV10-3|TRBJ1-1|NA|NA
CAINKGDRPNTEAFF
TGTGCCATCAATAAGGGAGATCGCCCGAACACTGAAGCTTTCTTT
>TRBV5-8|TRBJ2-7|TRBD1|NA
CASRLQGSYEQYF
TGTGCCAGCAGGCTACAGGGGAGCTACGAGCAGTACTTC
>TRBV21-1|TRBJ1-4|NA|NA
CASSKIGVGRQLTNEKLFF
TGTGCCAGCAGCAAAATCGGGGTTGGGAGGCAGTTAACTAATGAAAAACTGTTTTTT
>TRBV6-5|TRBJ2-2|TRBD1|few
CASIGTGRITGELFF
TGTGCCAGCATAGGGACAGGGCGTATTACCGGGGAGCTGTTTTTT
>TRBV2|TRBJ1-5|NA|many
CASSTMGGASQPQHF
TGTGCCAGCAGTACGATGGGGGGGGCTAGCCAGCCCCAGCATTTT
>TRBV3-1/TRBV3-2|TRBJ1-2|NA|NA
CASSSTWDLSYGYTF
TGTGCCAGCAGCTCTACCTGGGACTTGTCCTATGGCTACACCTTC
>TRBV28|TRBJ1-5|NA|NA
CASSGGGNQPQHF
TGTGCCAGCAGCGGGGGGGGTAATCAGCCCCAGCATTTT
>TRBV2|TRBJ1-5|NA|NA
CASSGDQGSNQPQHF
TGTGCCAGCAGTGGGGATCAGGGAAGCAATCAGCCCCAGCATTTT
>TRBV7-9|TRBJ1-6|NA|NA
CASSLATNSPLHF
TGTGCCAGCAGCTTAGCAACAAATTCACCCCTCCACTTT